The 8 T cell receptor beta chains below come from one sample, sequenced in a study of CD8 T cells in Susac syndrome. Random-hexamer reverse transcription was applied to roughly 0.5 to 1 ug RNA. TCRdb reanalysed the immunoSEQ multiplex PCR reads using MiXCR and keeps one entry per CDR3 protein. The sample shows 150,000 to 200,000 distinct CDR3 sequences, about 93% of them seen only once. Sequences were obtained from CD4+ T cells from PBMCs. These receptors were obtained from a human donor in good health.

The chain has TRBV12-3 or TRBV12-4 and TRBJ2-5; a weak D match, TRBD2 (6 bases). The V end was cut by 3 bases, the J end by 5 bases, with 22 bases between. The CDR3 loop spans 17 amino acids. This CDR3 reads CASSFKGTSPVGETQYF. Here the CDR3 DNA reads TGTGCCAGCAGTTTTAAAGGGACTTCCCCGGTCGGGGAGACCCAGTACTTC.

A word on this clonotype: The germline gene is not matched at one end of the junction; a read error may be the cause. V and J are TRBV29-1 and TRBJ2-2; weak D call: TRBD1 (7 bases). The CDR3 runs to 14 residues. Germline V gives CDR1 SQVTM, CDR2 ANQGSEA. In DNA form, the CDR3 reads TGCAGCGCGCGCCGAGACAGGGAGGCCGGGGAGCTGTGTTTT. It yields the protein CSARRDREAGELCF.

The CDR3 spells CASSSPSPTEAFF. CDR3 in DNA: TGTGCCAGCAGCTCGCCATCGCCCACTGAAGCTTTCTTT. The genes are TRBV5-6 and TRBJ1-1; D gene ambiguous. V gave up 3 bases and J gave up 4 bases, with 10 bases separating them. The CDR3 runs to 13 residues. CDR1 and CDR2 (germline): SGHDT, YYEEEE.

The genes are TRBV15 and TRBJ1-2, with TRBD1 as a possible D gene (5 bases). V lost 0 bases to trimming and J lost 4 bases, with 9 bases between them. The CDR3 extends over 14 amino acids. Germline CDR1 reads LNHNV; CDR2 reads YYDKDF (reference sequence). CDR3 DNA: TGTGCCACCAGCAGAGATCGAGGGGCCTATGGCTACACCTTC. It yields the protein CATSRDRGAYGYTF.

This sequence joins TRBV20-1 and TRBJ2-7, with D perhaps matching TRBD2 (5 bases). V shed 6 bases and J shed 6 bases, with 9 bases lying between them. Germline lookup yields CDR1 DFQATT and CDR2 SNEGSKA (reference sequence). The CDR3 totals 10 residues. CDR3 coding DNA: TGCAGTGCCGTCGGGGTCGAGCAGTACTTC. Its translation is CSAVGVEQYF.

This clonotype is a singleton in its sample. This chain connects TRBV5-1 to TRBJ1-4, with D uncertain. Trimming took 0 bases from V and 1 from J, leaving 4 bases between them. The germline V gene has CDR1 SGHRS and CDR2 YFSETQ. This CDR3 region has 14 residues. The DNA of the CDR3 is TGCGCCAGCAGCTTGGAAGGAACTAATGAAAAACTGTTTTTT. Residues: CASSLEGTNEKLFF.

The chain carries TRBV3-1 and TRBJ2-3, with D perhaps being TRBD1 or TRBD2 (5 bases each). The CDR3 extends over 15 amino acids. Between the trimmed V and J ends, which lost 4 bases and 2 bases, there was a span of 13 bases. Germline V CDR1 and CDR2: LGHDT, YNNKEL (reference sequence). The CDR3 region has the DNA TGTGCCAGCAGCCCCCGGGGCCAGTCCACAGATACGCAGTATTTT. Its translation: CASSPRGQSTDTQYF.

V usage is TRBV5-6 and J usage is TRBJ1-5; TRBD1 is a possible D gene (5 bases). V lost 4 bases and J lost 1, with 12 bases in between. Germline V gives CDR1 SGHDT, CDR2 YYEEEE. The CDR3 runs 15 residues. The CDR3 here is CASSQWTQSNQPQHF. In DNA, the CDR3 is TGTGCCAGCAGCCAGTGGACACAGAGCAATCAGCCCCAGCATTTT.